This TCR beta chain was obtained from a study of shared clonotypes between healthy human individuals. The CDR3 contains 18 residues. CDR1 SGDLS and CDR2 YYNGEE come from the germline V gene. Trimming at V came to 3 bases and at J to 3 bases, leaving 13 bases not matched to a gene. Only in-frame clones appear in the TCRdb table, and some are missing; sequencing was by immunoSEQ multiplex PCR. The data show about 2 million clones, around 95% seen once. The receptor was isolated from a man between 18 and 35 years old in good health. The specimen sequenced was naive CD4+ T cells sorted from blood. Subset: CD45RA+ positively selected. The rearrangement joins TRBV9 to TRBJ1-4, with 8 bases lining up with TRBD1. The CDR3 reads CASSGARGRISSNEKLFF. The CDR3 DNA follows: TGTGCCAGCAGCGGCGCCAGGGGGCGGATTAGTTCTAATGAAAAACTGTTTTTT.